These T cell receptor beta chains were read from a single sample in a study of beta chain features in type 1 diabetes. TCRdb's copy holds only in-frame clones and misses some; the assay was immunoSEQ multiplex PCR. The data contain fewer than 650,000 clones, 15% to 19% of them singletons. Sequencing was performed on naive CD4+ T cells from blood. All receptors come from a man between 18 and 35 years old in good health. Both conserved end residues are part of each CDR3. A D gene is named only where the DNA matches it firmly. Clone size is shown for a subset of rows, as once, few, many or a class of expanded clone.

>TRBV7-2|TRBD2|.|TRBJ2-7
TGTGCCAGCAGCTTAGTCGGGAGGGCCCCCTACGAGCAGTACTTC
CASSLVGRAPYEQYF
>TRBV27|.|.|TRBJ1-2
TGTGCCACCTCCCTCGGGGTCCTAGCTAACTATGGCTACACCTTC
CATSLGVLANYGYTF
>TRBV6-4|.|.|TRBJ1-2
TGTGCCAGCAGTGACCGGGTCGGCAGTAACTATGGCTACACCTTC
CASSDRVGSNYGYTF
>TRBV5-1|.|.|TRBJ2-1
TGCGCCAGCAGCTTGGATGGCTGGGATTGGGGACTCACCATATACAATGAGCAGTTCTTC
CASSLDGWDWGLTIYNEQFF
>TRBV9|.|.|TRBJ1-1
TGTGCCAGCAGCGTGGCGGCCTCGGGGGGGCTGGCCACTGAAGCTTTCTTT
CASSVAASGGLATEAFF
>TRBV9|.|few|TRBJ2-2
TGTGCCAGCAGCGTAATCGGGGGGCGAACCGGGGAGCTGTTTTTT
CASSVIGGRTGELFF
>TRBV2|TRBD1|few|TRBJ2-7
TGTGCCAGCACCCCCGGGACAGGAGCCTACGAGCAGTACTTC
CASTPGTGAYEQYF
>TRBV19|TRBD1|.|TRBJ1-6
TGTGCCAGTAGTTCCAAGGGACAGGGGGTTTCACCCCTCCACTTT
CASSSKGQGVSPLHF
>TRBV19|TRBD2|few|TRBJ2-1
TGTGCCAGCACGACTAGCGGGAGGCTCAATGAGCAGTTCTTC
CASTTSGRLNEQFF
>TRBV6-1|.|few|TRBJ1-4
TGTGCCAGCACCCCGAACAGGGCAACTAATGAAAAACTGTTTTTT
CASTPNRATNEKLFF
>TRBV5-1|.|few|TRBJ2-1
TGCGCCAGCAGCTTGGTGTCAGGGAACGAGCAGTTCTTC
CASSLVSGNEQFF
>TRBV11-2|TRBD2|.|TRBJ2-2
TGTGCCAGCAGCTCGACTCGGACTAGCGGGAGCTTTCCCGGGGAGCTGTTTTTT
CASSSTRTSGSFPGELFF
>TRBV10-3|TRBD1|few|TRBJ1-1
TGTGCCATCACTAAGGGACAGATGAACACTGAAGCTTTCTTT
CAITKGQMNTEAFF
>TRBV5-1|.|few|TRBJ1-5
TGCGCCAGCAGCGTGGAGAGCAATCAGCCCCAGCATTTT
CASSVESNQPQHF
>TRBV7-2|TRBD1|few|TRBJ2-7
TGTGCCAGCAGCTTAGCTGGGACAGGGACCTACGAGCAGTACTTC
CASSLAGTGTYEQYF
>TRBV10-3|.|.|TRBJ1-1
TGTGCCATCAGTGGGATCGAGAACACTGAAGCTTTCTTT
CAISGIENTEAFF
>TRBV10-3|TRBD2|.|TRBJ2-7
TGTGCCATCAGTGAGTCGATCTTACTAGCGGATACCTACGAGCAGTACTTC
CAISESILLADTYEQYF
>TRBV10-3|TRBD2|few|TRBJ2-3
TGTGCCATCATCCCGGGGGGGGGCACAGATACGCAGTATTTT
CAIIPGGGTDTQYF
>TRBV4-3|.|.|TRBJ1-6
TGCGCCAGCAGCCAAAACAGGGAAAGGGATAATTCACCCCTCCACTTT
CASSQNRERDNSPLHF
>TRBV2|TRBD2|.|TRBJ2-7
TGTGCCAGCAGGACTAGCGGGGGCTCCTACGAGCAGTACTTC
CASRTSGGSYEQYF
>TRBV9|.|.|TRBJ1-2
TGTGCCAGCAGCGTAGGGTGGCAGGCCAAGAACTATGGCTACACCTTC
CASSVGWQAKNYGYTF
>TRBV18|TRBD1|once|TRBJ1-5
TGTGCCAGCTCACGACGCGACAGGGTCAATCAGCCCCAGCATTTT
CASSRRDRVNQPQHF
>TRBV11-2|TRBD1|few|TRBJ1-1
TGTGCCAGCAGCTTACAGGGGGCGTATCTCACTAGCACTGAAGCTTTCTTT
CASSLQGAYLTSTEAFF
>TRBV7-9|.|.|TRBJ2-7
TGTGCCAGCAGCTTGGGGCGGGCTGCGGCGGGCTCTCACTACGAGCAGTACTTC
CASSLGRAAAGSHYEQYF
>TRBV30|.|.|TRBJ1-2
TGTGCCTGGAGTGTACTGTTGCGACAGGTGGGAGGCTATGGCTACACCTTC
CAWSVLLRQVGGYGYTF
>TRBV2|.|.|TRBJ1-4
TGTGCCAGCAGGGGCCGGACAGCTAATGAAAAACTGTTTTTT
CASRGRTANEKLFF
>TRBV25-1|TRBD1|.|TRBJ2-7
TGTGCCAGCAGTGGTAACAGGGGGCTTCGCGAGCAGTACTTC
CASSGNRGLREQYF
>TRBV7-7|TRBD1|few|TRBJ2-7
TGTGCTAGCAGCTTAATCCCAGGACAGGTTACCTACGAGCAGTACTTC
CASSLIPGQVTYEQYF
>TRBV14|TRBD2|.|TRBJ2-1
TGTGCCAGCAGCCAAGTAGGTCCTAGCGGCAATGAGCAGTTCTTC
CASSQVGPSGNEQFF
>TRBV7-2|.|few|TRBJ2-1
TGTGCCAGCGGAGCCGGGAGTTCCCGCTCCTACAATGAGCAGTTCTTC
CASGAGSSRSYNEQFF
>TRBV6-6|.|few|TRBJ2-7
TGTGCCAGCAGTTACTCAGGCGGGGAGCAGTACTTC
CASSYSGGEQYF
>TRBV5-1|.|.|TRBJ2-2
TGCGCCAGCAGCTTGTTTGGGACGGACAACACCGGGGAGCTGTTTTTT
CASSLFGTDNTGELFF
>TRBV5-6|.|.|TRBJ1-2
TGTGCCAGCAGCACCAACTATGGCTACACCTTC
CASSTNYGYTF
>TRBV13|.|.|TRBJ2-5
TGTGCCAGCAGCTTAGACCTGGCAGGGGGGGAGACCCAGTACTTC
CASSLDLAGGETQYF
>TRBV19|.|once|TRBJ2-2
TGTGCCAGTAGAATCAGCGGGAACACCGGGGAGCTGTTTTTT
CASRISGNTGELFF